Below are 3 T cell receptor beta chains sequenced from a single sample in a study of T cells in women clearing cervical HPV infection. Sequencing used immunoSEQ multiplex PCR; TCRdb keeps in-frame clones, though not all of them. Its table lists 25,000 to 30,000 clones. Sequenced input: blood buffy coat. These receptors all come from a woman aged 18 to 75 with a cervical HPV16 infection that either progressed to CIN3+ or cleared (not recorded which).

The CDR3 is CASSFSEETQYF. CDR3 DNA, as far as it was read: TGTGCCAGCAGCTTCAGTGAAGAGACC. The chain joins TRBV5-4 to TRBJ2-5; D is unresolved. The DNA ends 3 residues before the CDR3 does, and the rest of the CDR3 is filled in from the germline J gene. Germline values: CDR1 SGHNT, CDR2 YYREEE (reference sequence). The CDR3 contains 12 residues. V was clipped by 2 bases and J by 3 bases, with 5 bases between them.

A word on this clone: The CDR3 extends 3 residues past the end of the read, so its final part is completed from the germline J gene. The chain is built from TRBV5-1 and TRBJ1-1; 9 nucleotides align to TRBD1. CDR1 and CDR2 from the germline V gene are SGHRS and YFSETQ. The CDR3 sequence is 15 residues long. The junction had 9 bases not matched to a gene; V was cut back by 4 bases and J by 5 bases. The part of the CDR3 DNA that was read is TGCGCCAGCAGCCCCCGGACAGGGGTGGGGACTGAA. Translated: CASSPRTGVGTE. The complete CDR3 sequence is CASSPRTGVGTEAFF.

A remark on this clone: Read sequence stops 3 residues before the CDR3 end, and the germline J gene provides the missing end. This chain connects TRBV5-6 to TRBJ1-3, with 8 positions matching TRBD1. Losses at the gene ends were 4 bases for V and 6 bases for J; bases not matched to a gene: 6. The CDR3 runs 14 residues. Germline values: CDR1 SGHDT, CDR2 YYEEEE. The CDR3 DNA, read in part, is TGTGCCAGCAGCGTTGGACAGGGAATAAACACC. Translating it yields CASSVGQGINT. The whole CDR3 reads CASSVGQGINTIYF.